This T cell receptor (beta chain) was captured by sequencing in a study of spatial heterogeneity in lung cancer. In its sample, this clonotype was seen a few times. Sample time point: sample taken at primary tumor resection. Germline lookup yields CDR1 SNHLY and CDR2 FYNNEI. V gave up 1 base and J gave up 3 bases, with 9 bases separating them. This CDR3 has 15 residues. A single record per CDR3 protein comes from TCRdb applying MiXCR to the 5' RACE reads. The sample has over 45,000 distinct CDR3 sequences, about 5.8% seen once. This specimen was PBMCs, taken at surgery. The clonotype was recovered from a male donor with early-stage non-small cell lung cancer. The chain couples TRBV2 to TRBJ2-2; D gene ambiguous. CDR3 bases: TGTGCCAGCAGTGAAGATCTTCCCCACACCGGGGAGCTGTTTTTT. This encodes CASSEDLPHTGELFF.